The 32 T cell receptor beta chains below all came from one sample that was sequenced in a study of cytomegalovirus exposure and HLA in healthy donors. The PCR ran on 60 Vbeta and 13 Jbeta primers. Data came from immunoSEQ multiplex PCR; TCRdb stores just in-frame clones and leaves some out. The sample shows some 81,000 clones, 73% of them seen only once. The sequencing input was PBMCs. The receptor source for this set is a woman aged 40 to 50 in good health and CMV-seropositive.

This chain links TRBV25-1 with TRBJ2-2; D call uncertain. This CDR3 is built from 13 residues. V lost 3 bases and J lost 8, with 10 bases in between. Per the germline V gene, CDR1 is MGHDK and CDR2 is SYGVNS. The CDR3 is CASSEAPPGELFF. The CDR3 DNA is TGTGCCAGCAGTGAGGCTCCGCCAGGGGAGCTGTTTTTT.

The chain is built from TRBV28 and TRBJ2-1; 14 nucleotides line up with TRBD2. Trimming cost V 4 bases and J 7 bases; bases outside gene matches: 9. This CDR3 has 17 amino acids. Germline V CDR1 and CDR2: MDHEN, SYDVKM. CDR3 in DNA: TGTGCCAGCAGTTCCCCGGGACTAGCGGGAGTCGTTAATGAGCAGTTCTTC. Translated, it gives CASSSPGLAGVVNEQFF. The whole variable domain, filled in from reference TRBV28 and TRBJ2-1, reads DVKVTQSSRYLVKRTGEKVFLECVQDMDHENMFWYRQDPGLGLRLIYFSYDVKMKEKGDIPEGYSVSREKKERFSLILESASTNQTSMYLCASSSPGLAGVVNEQFFGPGTRLTVL.

The rearrangement links TRBV6-5 to TRBJ1-5; tentative D call: TRBD1 (6 bases). V was cut by 4 bases and J by 5 bases, with 15 bases left in between. The CDR3 is 15 residues long. Germline values: CDR1 MNHEY, CDR2 SVGAGI. Written as DNA, the CDR3 is TGTGCCAGCAGTTCTACAGGGCGGGTCCATCAGCCCCAGCATTTT. It yields the protein CASSSTGRVHQPQHF.

The genes are TRBV4-3 and TRBJ2-6; D may be TRBD1 (5 bases). V lost 0 bases to trimming and J lost 0 bases, with 9 bases between them. The CDR3 runs to 17 residues. The germline CDR1 and CDR2 sequences are LGHNA and YSLEER. In DNA, the CDR3 is TGCGCCAGCAGCCAAGAGACAGCTTCCTCTGGGGCCAACGTCCTGACTTTC. It translates to CASSQETASSGANVLTF.

The V and J genes are TRBV4-1 and TRBJ1-1, with D tentatively TRBD1 (5 bases). Germline assignment: CDR1 MGHRA and CDR2 YSYEKL. Trimming removed 3 bases at V and 2 bases at J, with 7 bases between. This CDR3 is built from 13 residues. The CDR3 reads CASSHGGNTEAFF. The CDR3 DNA is TGCGCCAGCAGCCACGGGGGAAACACTGAAGCTTTCTTT.

The J gene is TRBJ2-2, the V gene TRBV19; 9 nucleotides agree with TRBD2. CDR3 length: 14 amino acids. Trimming cost V 6 bases and J 5 bases; bases outside gene matches: 4. CDR1 is LNHDA and CDR2 is SQIVND in the germline V gene (reference sequence). The CDR3 spells CASRGTSITGELFF. The CDR3 nucleotides read TGTGCCAGTAGAGGGACTAGCATAACCGGGGAGCTGTTTTTT.

V is TRBV5-1 and J is TRBJ2-7; TRBD1 matches at 8 bases. Unmatched junction bases numbered 5, after V lost 6 bases and J lost 6 bases. The V gene's germline CDR1 is SGHRS and CDR2 YFSETQ. The CDR3 has 12 residues. The CDR3 protein is CASTSTGVEQYF. The CDR3 region has the DNA TGCGCCAGCACATCGACAGGGGTCGAGCAGTACTTC.

The chain recombines TRBV4-3 with TRBJ1-3; no clear D. V was pared by 0 bases and J by 1 base, with 7 bases between. Germline V lookup: CDR1 LGHNA, CDR2 YSLEER. The CDR3 contains 15 residues. The CDR3 here is CASSQERGSGNTIYF. DNA for the CDR3: TGCGCCAGCAGCCAAGAACGGGGATCTGGAAACACCATATATTTT.

The genes are TRBV19 and TRBJ2-7; D perhaps matches TRBD2 (6 bases). This CDR3 spans 15 amino acids. Deletions cut 5 bases from V and 0 bases from J, with 14 bases between. CDR1 and CDR2 (germline): LNHDA, SQIVND (reference sequence). Written as DNA, the CDR3 is TGTGCCAGTAGTTTGGTGGCGGGGAGCTCCTACGAGCAGTACTTC. This codes for CASSLVAGSSYEQYF. Full variable domain (rest looked up from reference TRBV19 and TRBJ2-7): DGGITQSPKYLFRKEGQNVTLSCEQNLNHDAMYWYRQDPGQGLRLIYYSQIVNDFQKGDIAEGYSVSREKKESFPLTVTSAQKNPTAFYLCASSLVAGSSYEQYFGPGTRLTVT.

V usage is TRBV6-5 and J usage is TRBJ2-1; TRBD2 might be the D (6 bases). This CDR3 comprises 14 residues. Germline lookup yields CDR1 MNHEY and CDR2 SVGAGI. Trimming left V 7 bases short and J 4 bases short, with 14 bases between. DNA for the CDR3: TGTGCCAGCACGATGGGAGGCTTATACAATGAGCAGTTCTTC. It translates to CASTMGGLYNEQFF.

The chain has TRBV28 and TRBJ2-7; weak D call: TRBD1 (6 bases). Per the germline V gene, CDR1 is MDHEN and CDR2 is SYDVKM. The CDR3 contains 14 residues. Deletions cut 8 bases from V and 6 bases from J, with 20 bases between. In DNA form, the CDR3 reads TGTGCCAGCTCACTCCCCGGGACAACAACCGAGCAGTACTTC. This translates into CASSLPGTTTEQYF. Filled out from reference TRBV28 and TRBJ2-7, the complete variable domain reads DVKVTQSSRYLVKRTGEKVFLECVQDMDHENMFWYRQDPGLGLRLIYFSYDVKMKEKGDIPEGYSVSREKKERFSLILESASTNQTSMYLCASSLPGTTTEQYFGPGTRLTVT.

This clone was counted once. This chain uses TRBV7-2 with TRBJ2-1; TRBD2 matches at 12 bases. V trimming: 1 base; J trimming: 8 bases; junction bases outside the gene matches: 6. CDR3 length equals 16 residues. CDR1 and CDR2 (germline): SGHTA, FQGNSA. The chain's CDR3 is CASSLVLAGGRDEQFF. Written as DNA, the CDR3 is TGTGCCAGCAGCTTAGTACTAGCGGGGGGTAGGGATGAGCAGTTCTTC. Drawing the rest from reference TRBV7-2 and TRBJ2-1, the complete variable domain is GAGVSQSPSNKVTEKGKDVELRCDPISGHTALYWYRQSLGQGLEFLIYFQGNSAPDKSGLPSDRFSAERTGGSVSTLTIQRTQQEDSAVYLCASSLVLAGGRDEQFFGPGTRLTVL.

This chain joins TRBV7-9 and TRBJ1-3, with 7 bases matching TRBD1. Germline loops: CDR1 SEHNR, CDR2 FQNEAQ (reference sequence). V lost 5 bases to trimming and J lost 7 bases; unmatched junction nucleotides: 14. The CDR3 runs to 16 residues. In DNA, the CDR3 is TGTGCCAGCAGCGGTACTACAGGGGTTCGCTTTAACACCATATATTTT. Translating gives CASSGTTGVRFNTIYF. Full variable domain (rest looked up from reference TRBV7-9 and TRBJ1-3): DTGVSQNPRHKITKRGQNVTFRCDPISEHNRLYWYRQTLGQGPEFLTYFQNEAQLEKSRLLSDRFSAERPKGSFSTLEIQRTEQGDSAMYLCASSGTTGVRFNTIYFGEGSWLTVV.

This clone is a singleton in its sample. This chain joins TRBV27 and TRBJ1-1, with 7 bases aligning to TRBD1. CDR3 length equals 13 residues. Germline CDR1 is MNHEY and CDR2 is SMNVEV (reference sequence). V gave up 6 bases and J gave up 10 bases; unmatched junction bases: 11. The CDR3 nucleotides are TGTGCCAGCAGGTTACAGGGGCTCGGCTCAGCTTTCTTT. Translated, it gives CASRLQGLGSAFF.

This chain uses TRBV2 with TRBJ2-2; tentative D call: TRBD2 (6 bases). CDR3 length: 14 amino acids. With 8 bases removed from V and 2 bases from J, the gap between germline ends came to 12 bases. From germline, CDR1 is SNHLY and CDR2 FYNNEI. CDR3 residues: CASLEGPNTGELFF. The CDR3 DNA reads as TGTGCCAGCCTGGAGGGCCCCAACACCGGGGAGCTGTTTTTT.

The V and J genes are TRBV4-1 and TRBJ2-2; D may be TRBD1 (6 bases). The CDR3 covers 16 residues. The germline V and J ends were trimmed by 3 bases and 8 bases, with 19 bases remaining between them. The germline CDR1 and CDR2 sequences are MGHRA and YSYEKL. The CDR3 loop is CASSHPGRQAQGELFF. In DNA form, the CDR3 reads TGCGCCAGCAGCCATCCTGGCCGACAGGCTCAGGGGGAGCTGTTTTTT.

The chain has TRBV4-2 and TRBJ2-3; 10 nucleotides line up with TRBD1. This CDR3 contains 15 residues. V lost 2 bases, J lost 4 bases, and 3 bases stayed unmatched. Germline CDR1 is LGHNA and CDR2 is YNFKEQ. The CDR3 nucleotides are TGTGCCAGCAGCCAACCGGACAGGGGGGCAGATACGCAGTATTTT. As protein: CASSQPDRGADTQYF.

This sequence joins TRBV5-1 and TRBJ2-1; 9 bases align to TRBD1. The CDR3 has 14 amino acids. After removal of 3 bases from V and 7 bases from J, the junction contained 5 bases not matched to a gene. Germline V gives CDR1 SGHRS, CDR2 YFSETQ. The CDR3 DNA follows: TGCGCCAGCAGCTGGGGACAGGGTATGAATGAGCAGTTCTTC. Protein product: CASSWGQGMNEQFF.

This clone has a handful of counts. The chain links TRBV5-4 to TRBJ2-6, with 12 bases aligning to TRBD1. J lost 1 base, V lost 5 bases, and 4 bases had no gene match. The CDR3 totals 17 residues. Germline V gene data show CDR1 as SGHNT and CDR2 as YYREEE (reference sequence). The CDR3: CASSGGQGASGANVLTF. CDR3 coding DNA: TGTGCCAGCAGTGGGGGACAGGGGGCGTCTGGGGCCAACGTCCTGACTTTC.

On this clone itself: Other DNA sequences in the sample encode the same CDR3. The V gene is TRBV15, the J gene TRBJ2-1; perhaps TRBD2 as D (5 bases). V gave up 1 base and J gave up 16 bases, with 17 bases separating them. CDR1 and CDR2 from the germline V gene are LNHNV and YYDKDF (reference sequence). The CDR3 consists of 13 residues. For the CDR3, the DNA is TGTGCCACCAGCAGAGCAGTCCGGGGTCCCGGATTCTTC. Translating gives CATSRAVRGPGFF.

The chain has TRBV18 and TRBJ2-7; D is perhaps TRBD2 (5 bases). Germline loops: CDR1 KGHSH, CDR2 LQKENI. This CDR3 has 15 amino acids. The V gene lost 4 bases and the J gene lost 0 bases, with 13 bases spanning the gap. CDR3: CASSRAASGSYEQYF. In nucleotides, the CDR3 is TGTGCCAGCTCACGAGCTGCCAGCGGCTCCTACGAGCAGTACTTC.

The chain carries TRBV19 and TRBJ1-2; 7 bases map to TRBD1. Germline V gene data show CDR1 as LNHDA and CDR2 as SQIVND (reference sequence). This CDR3 has 14 residues. The V and J ends lost 7 bases and 5 bases, in that order; junction bases with no gene match: 10. The CDR3 region is CASMGGQLNYGYTF. The CDR3 DNA reads as TGTGCCAGTATGGGGGGACAGCTTAATTATGGCTACACCTTC.

The J gene is TRBJ2-7, the V gene TRBV14, with D tentatively TRBD1 (8 bases). V dropped 4 bases and J dropped 1 base, with 14 bases sitting between them. The CDR3 extends over 15 amino acids. Per germline, CDR1 SGHDN and CDR2 FVKESK. This chain's CDR3 is CASSLTGEGSYEQYF. As DNA, the CDR3 is TGTGCCAGCAGCCTGACAGGGGAGGGTTCCTACGAGCAGTACTTC.

The chain joins TRBV5-6 to TRBJ1-4; D unclear. V was cut by 4 bases and J by 0 bases, with 10 bases left in between. The germline V gene has CDR1 SGHDT and CDR2 YYEEEE. The CDR3 length is 15 residues. CDR3 region: CASSAELATNEKLFF. The CDR3, as DNA: TGTGCCAGCAGCGCGGAGCTTGCAACTAATGAAAAACTGTTTTTT.

The J gene is TRBJ1-1, the V gene TRBV4-1, with D unclear. Per germline, CDR1 MGHRA and CDR2 YSYEKL. This CDR3 comprises 12 residues. The V end lost 1 base, the J end lost 11 bases, and 11 bases lay between the germline ends. The CDR3 is CASSQVGGNAFF. The CDR3 nucleotides read TGCGCCAGCAGCCAAGTCGGAGGGAACGCTTTCTTT.

The V and J genes are TRBV12-2 and TRBJ2-1; TRBD2 is taken as the D call from the table, unchecked against the DNA. TRBV12-2 is a pseudogene locus. The CDR3 runs to 21 residues. The CDR3 loop is CASRLVCGVWPSRSSYNEQFF. As DNA, the CDR3 is TGTGCAAGTCGCTTAGTTTGTGGAGTTTGGCCCTCCCGGAGCTCCTACAATGAGCAGTTCTTC.

This clone has a single count. The chain combines TRBV7-9 with TRBJ2-1; 11 nucleotides align to TRBD2. The germline gives CDR1 SEHNR, CDR2 FQNEAQ (reference sequence). The ends lost 5 bases at V and 4 bases at J; junction bases unmatched: 10. This CDR3 comprises 17 residues. DNA for the CDR3: TGTGCCAGCAGCCCCCAGCACCTAGCGGGAGGTTACAATGAGCAGTTCTTC. Translation gives CASSPQHLAGGYNEQFF.

The rearrangement joins TRBV30 to TRBJ1-2; weak D call: TRBD1 (6 bases). The ends were cut back, 0 bases at V and 8 bases at J, with 16 bases in the middle. The germline CDR1 and CDR2 sequences are GTSNPN and SVGIG (reference sequence). CDR3 length: 14 amino acids. The CDR3 here is CAWSVGQGTAGYTF. As DNA, the CDR3 is TGTGCCTGGAGTGTCGGGCAGGGGACGGCCGGCTACACCTTC.

This chain's CDR3 is CASSLLGEDQPQHF. The CDR3, as DNA: TGTGCCAGCAGCTTATTGGGTGAGGATCAGCCCCAGCATTTT. The J gene is TRBJ1-5, the V gene TRBV5-4; D remains ambiguous. Germline CDR1 SGHNT, CDR2 YYREEE (reference sequence). This CDR3 spans 14 amino acids. Trimming removed 2 bases from V and 5 bases from J, with 11 bases in between. Complete variable domain (other parts from reference TRBV5-4 and TRBJ1-5): ETGVTQSPTHLIKTRGQQVTLRCSSQSGHNTVSWYQQALGQGPQFIFQYYREEENGRGNFPPRFSGLQFPNYSSELNVNALELDDSALYLCASSLLGEDQPQHFGDGTRLSIL.

The genes are TRBV25-1 and TRBJ2-2; D is uncertain. Germline CDR1 is MGHDK and CDR2 is SYGVNS. The V end was cut by 4 bases, the J end by 1 base, with 10 bases between. The CDR3 contains 15 residues. The CDR3 DNA reads TGTGCCAGCAGTGGACCTACGGGGAACACCGGGGAGCTGTTTTTT. Its protein is CASSGPTGNTGELFF.

This clone was counted between two and nine times. The genes are TRBV5-1 and TRBJ2-6, with TRBD1 matching 10 bases. The junction had 6 bases not matched to a gene; V was cut back by 4 bases and J by 2 bases. This CDR3 spans 17 amino acids. Germline V lookup: CDR1 SGHRS, CDR2 YFSETQ. This CDR3 is CASSETGGHTGANVLTF. The DNA for the CDR3 is TGCGCCAGCAGCGAGACAGGGGGCCATACTGGGGCCAACGTCCTGACTTTC.

This clone was counted only a few times. The chain employs TRBV7-9 and TRBJ2-1, with D possibly matching TRBD2 (5 bases). The CDR3 runs to 14 residues. In germline, CDR1 is SEHNR, CDR2 FQNEAQ (reference sequence). Trimming took 4 bases from V and 4 from J, leaving 11 bases between them. CDR3 DNA sequence: TGTGCCAGCAGCTACCCCGGGGTTTACAATGAGCAGTTCTTC. Amino acids: CASSYPGVYNEQFF.